Each of the 28 T cell receptor beta chains below was sequenced from the same sample in a study of cytomegalovirus exposure and HLA in healthy donors. 13 Jbeta primers and 60 Vbeta primers were used for the PCR. The protocol was immunoSEQ multiplex PCR, while the TCRdb copy is restricted to in-frame clones and leaves out a portion. The data show roughly 180,000 clones, with about 80% seen just once and 1.4% held by the top ten. The specimen sequenced was PBMCs. Every receptor here comes from a woman under 40 in good health and CMV-seropositive.

The chain recombines TRBV7-8 with TRBJ2-1; TRBD2 matches at 7 bases. The length of the CDR3 is 14 residues. Trimming took 5 bases from V and 4 from J; bases not matched to a gene: 5. Germline-derived CDR1 and CDR2 are SGHVS and FQNEAQ. CDR3 DNA sequence: TGTGCCAGCAGCCCGCTAGCGGATTACAATGAGCAGTTCTTC. Residues: CASSPLADYNEQFF.

This rearrangement joins TRBV4-2 to TRBJ1-5; D not resolved. Trimming removed 0 bases at V and 6 bases at J, with 15 bases between. Germline lookup yields CDR1 LGHNA and CDR2 YNFKEQ. The CDR3 is 16 residues long. The CDR3 reads CASSQDWRAEGQPQHF. The CDR3 DNA sequence: TGTGCCAGCAGCCAAGATTGGCGGGCGGAGGGTCAGCCCCAGCATTTT.

This chain uses TRBV6-4 with TRBJ2-1; 7 bases are a match to TRBD2. Unmatched junction bases numbered 4, after V lost 4 bases and J lost 7 bases. CDR3 length: 13 amino acids. Germline loops: CDR1 MRHNA, CDR2 SNTAGT. The CDR3: CASSGAGWNEQFF. For the CDR3, the DNA is TGTGCCAGCAGTGGAGCGGGATGGAATGAGCAGTTCTTC.

J is TRBJ1-5 and V is TRBV15, with 7 positions matching TRBD1. Germline assignment: CDR1 LNHNV and CDR2 YYDKDF (reference sequence). With 5 bases clipped from V and 5 bases from J, the junction kept 9 bases outside the gene matches. The CDR3 runs 15 residues. CDR3 protein: CATSLPRGAYQPQHF. The CDR3 DNA reads TGTGCCACCAGCTTACCCAGGGGGGCCTATCAGCCCCAGCATTTT.

The V call is TRBV19, the J call TRBJ1-2, with a possible D match to TRBD1 (6 bases). CDR3 length: 13 amino acids. Trimming shortened V by 4 bases and J by 3 bases, and 9 bases separated the two germline ends. Germline V gene data show CDR1 as LNHDA and CDR2 as SQIVND (reference sequence). The CDR3 region has the DNA TGTGCCAGTAGTACAACAGGGCACTATGGCTACACCTTC. Amino acids: CASSTTGHYGYTF.

This chain connects TRBV6-4 to TRBJ2-1; D unclear. The V end was cut by 4 bases, the J end by 9 bases, with 16 bases between. CDR1 and CDR2 from the germline V gene are MRHNA and SNTAGT. The CDR3 spans 14 residues. This CDR3 is CASSVDNGPGEQFF. The CDR3 DNA sequence: TGTGCCAGCAGTGTAGACAACGGCCCCGGTGAGCAGTTCTTC.

The chain recombines TRBV28 with TRBJ1-5; D ambiguous. This CDR3 comprises 18 residues. The V end was cut by 2 bases, the J end by 0 bases, with 17 bases between. In germline, CDR1 is MDHEN, CDR2 SYDVKM. CDR3 nucleotide sequence: TGTGCCAGCAGTTTACCCGGGAGGCAGACTTATAGCAATCAGCCCCAGCATTTT. Translating gives CASSLPGRQTYSNQPQHF.

CDR3 sequence reads: CASSPNGGEQYF. The CDR3 region has the DNA TGTGCCAGCAGTCCAAACGGCGGAGAGCAGTACTTC. This chain connects TRBV7-7 to TRBJ2-7, with D unresolved. Germline CDR1 reads SSHAT; CDR2 reads FNYEAQ (reference sequence). The V gene lost 6 bases and the J gene lost 7 bases, with 13 bases spanning the gap. The CDR3 extends over 12 amino acids. The full variable domain, rest sourced from reference TRBV7-7 and TRBJ2-7, is GAGVSQSPRYKVTKRGQDVTLRCDPISSHATLYWYQQALGQGPEFLTYFNYEAQPDKSGLPSDRFSAERPEGSISTLTIQRTEQRDSAMYRCASSPNGGEQYFGPGTRLTVT.

The V and J genes are TRBV10-3 and TRBJ1-1; 10 nucleotides match TRBD1. The junction had 8 bases not matched to a gene; V was cut back by 7 bases and J by 6 bases. This CDR3 has 14 amino acids. The germline CDR1 and CDR2 sequences are ENHRY and SYGVKD. In nucleotides, the CDR3 is TGTGCCATCAATGGGGACAGGGGAATCGCTGAAGCTTTCTTT. It specifies CAINGDRGIAEAFF.

The rearrangement uses TRBV10-2 and TRBJ2-3, with 8 bases fitting TRBD2. Germline V gene data show CDR1 as WSHSY and CDR2 as SAAADI. This CDR3 contains 15 residues. The J segment lost 0 bases and the V segment lost 3 bases, leaving 2 bases of the junction unmatched. CDR3 in amino acids: CASSELAESTDTQYF. As DNA, the CDR3 is TGCGCCAGCAGTGAACTAGCGGAAAGCACAGATACGCAGTATTTT.

V is TRBV5-1 and J is TRBJ2-5, with D possibly being TRBD2 (6 bases). Trimming took off 4 bases at V and 1 base at J, with 8 bases between the two ends. From germline, CDR1 is SGHRS and CDR2 YFSETQ. The CDR3 is made up of 13 amino acids. The CDR3 sequence is CASSPRGQETQYF. CDR3 in DNA: TGCGCCAGCAGCCCGCGGGGCCAAGAGACCCAGTACTTC.

The V gene is TRBV15, the J gene TRBJ1-2; D perhaps matches TRBD1 (6 bases). Germline CDR1 LNHNV, CDR2 YYDKDF (reference sequence). V lost 8 bases, J lost 5 bases, and 15 bases lay in between. The CDR3 covers 13 residues. CDR3 in amino acids: CATRKQGRYGYTF. The CDR3 DNA follows: TGTGCCACCCGAAAACAGGGACGGTATGGCTACACCTTC.

The chain is built from TRBV7-9 and TRBJ1-4, with D perhaps TRBD1 (6 bases). CDR1 is SEHNR, CDR2 FQNEAQ, per germline (reference sequence). Trimming removed 5 bases from V and 7 bases from J, with 14 bases in between. The CDR3 totals 14 residues. DNA of the CDR3: TGTGCCAGCAGCAATGGACAGCCTTTTGAAAAACTGTTTTTT. Translation gives CASSNGQPFEKLFF.

The chain recombines TRBV7-2 with TRBJ1-5; a weak D match, TRBD1 (6 bases). The germline V and J ends were trimmed by 5 bases and 5 bases, with 16 bases remaining between them. CDR3 length: 15 residues. Germline-derived CDR1 and CDR2 are SGHTA and FQGNSA. Here the CDR3 DNA reads TGTGCCAGCAGCCCGGTGTGGGGGCTTGATCAGCCCCAGCATTTT. Protein sequence: CASSPVWGLDQPQHF.

J is TRBJ1-3 and V is TRBV9, with TRBD1 as a possible D gene (5 bases). In germline, CDR1 is SGDLS, CDR2 YYNGEE. This CDR3 contains 14 residues. Trimming took off 1 base at V and 2 bases at J, with 7 bases between the two ends. The CDR3 DNA sequence: TGTGCCAGCAGCGTACAAGGGGCTGGAAACACCATATATTTT. This encodes CASSVQGAGNTIYF.

This clone was recorded a few times. The gene calls are TRBV30 and TRBJ1-5; 9 bases match TRBD1. Germline V CDR1 and CDR2: GTSNPN, SVGIG (reference sequence). There are 13 residues in the CDR3. V lost 7 bases, J lost 4 bases, and 5 bases stayed unmatched. CDR3 in DNA: TGTGCCTTTGGACAGGGGCGAAATCAGCCCCAGCATTTT. Translated: CAFGQGRNQPQHF.

This chain connects TRBV6-1 to TRBJ2-7; TRBD2 matches at 10 bases. The V and J ends lost 4 bases and 2 bases, in that order; junction bases with no gene match: 5. This CDR3 contains 15 residues. The germline CDR1 and CDR2 sequences are MNHNS and SASEGT. The CDR3 nucleotides are TGTGCCAGCAGTGGTGGGACTAGCGTTACCTACGAGCAGTACTTC. This encodes CASSGGTSVTYEQYF.

This chain uses TRBV27 with TRBJ2-7, with 9 bases identical to TRBD2. Germline values: CDR1 MNHEY, CDR2 SMNVEV (reference sequence). The CDR3 is made up of 15 amino acids. The J segment lost 3 bases and the V segment lost 5 bases, leaving 8 bases of the junction unmatched. The CDR3 loop is CASSPGLASVYEQYF. The CDR3 bases are TGTGCCAGCAGTCCCGGACTAGCGAGCGTCTACGAGCAGTACTTC.

This clone was seen only a few times. The chain uses TRBV5-1 and TRBJ2-7; the D gene is possibly TRBD2 (5 bases). This CDR3 region has 15 residues. Germline V gene lookup returns CDR1 SGHRS and CDR2 YFSETQ. The germline V and J ends were trimmed by 0 bases and 6 bases, with 16 bases remaining between them. The CDR3 region is CASSLVADSFAEQYF. The CDR3 bases are TGCGCCAGCAGCTTGGTGGCGGACTCGTTCGCCGAGCAGTACTTC.

This clone was counted only a few times. The chain couples TRBV27 to TRBJ2-1; a possible D gene is TRBD1 (5 bases). The CDR3 contains 12 residues. Per germline, CDR1 MNHEY and CDR2 SMNVEV (reference sequence). Trimming cost V 5 bases and J 7 bases, with 9 bases left between them. CDR3 in amino acids: CASSTSGNEQFF. The CDR3 DNA reads TGTGCCAGCAGTACCTCAGGGAATGAGCAGTTCTTC.

The chain recombines TRBV5-1 with TRBJ1-1; D unclear. V was pared by 5 bases and J by 2 bases, with 10 bases between. This CDR3 region has 13 residues. Germline loops: CDR1 SGHRS, CDR2 YFSETQ. This CDR3 is CASRDSLNTEAFF. CDR3 bases: TGCGCCAGCAGAGACTCCCTAAACACTGAAGCTTTCTTT.

This clone was detected only a few times. The rearrangement joins TRBV6-6 to TRBJ1-4; 9 bases fit TRBD1. The CDR3 contains 16 residues. The trim removed 6 bases at V and 0 bases at J, leaving 5 bases unmatched. Germline V lookup: CDR1 MNHNY, CDR2 SVGAGI (reference sequence). CDR3 sequence reads: CASRTGTGTTNEKLFF. The CDR3 nucleotides read TGTGCCAGCAGAACCGGGACAGGGACAACTAATGAAAAACTGTTTTTT.

This chain uses TRBV29-1 with TRBJ1-1; D gene unclear. This CDR3 contains 13 residues. Germline V gene lookup returns CDR1 SQVTM and CDR2 ANQGSEA. V dropped 7 bases and J dropped 1 base, with 13 bases sitting between them. CDR3 nucleotides: TGCAGCGCCGCACTTTCAGGGAACACTGAAGCTTTCTTT. Translated: CSAALSGNTEAFF. Full variable domain (rest looked up from reference TRBV29-1 and TRBJ1-1): SAVISQKPSRDICQRGTSLTIQCQVDSQVTMMFWYRQQPGQSLTLIATANQGSEATYESGFVIDKFPISRPNLTFSTLTVSNMSPEDSSIYLCSAALSGNTEAFFGQGTRLTVV.

The rearrangement joins TRBV6-1 to TRBJ1-1; the D gene is possibly TRBD1 (6 bases). The germline V gene encodes CDR1 MNHNS and CDR2 SASEGT. The CDR3 length is 13 residues. The V end was cut by 6 bases, the J end by 0 bases, with 8 bases between. CDR3 nucleotide sequence: TGTGCCAGCAGGGACAGTCTGAACACTGAAGCTTTCTTT. Its translation is CASRDSLNTEAFF.

V is TRBV2 and J is TRBJ2-5, with D perhaps TRBD2 (5 bases). Germline CDR1 and CDR2: SNHLY and FYNNEI. Trimming shortened V by 11 bases and J by 2 bases, and 9 bases separated the two germline ends. The length of the CDR3 is 11 residues. The CDR3 loop is CAGGPQETQYF. The CDR3 DNA sequence: TGTGCCGGAGGACCACAAGAGACCCAGTACTTC.

The V call is TRBV5-8, the J call TRBJ1-5; possible D gene TRBD1, 6 bases. This CDR3 contains 12 residues. Germline V CDR1 and CDR2: SGHTS, YDEGEE. The V and J ends lost 4 bases and 11 bases respectively, with 13 bases between them. The chain's CDR3 is CASSRDRRSQHF. The CDR3 DNA follows: TGTGCCAGCAGCCGTGACAGGAGGTCCCAGCATTTT.

The chain joins TRBV15 to TRBJ2-7, with a possible D match to TRBD1 (5 bases). Germline V gene data show CDR1 as LNHNV and CDR2 as YYDKDF (reference sequence). CDR3 length: 16 amino acids. Trimming left V 0 bases short and J 7 bases short, with 19 bases between. In DNA, the CDR3 is TGTGCCACCAGCAGAGATGGGGCGGCATCCCTAAGGGAGCAGTACTTC. It specifies CATSRDGAASLREQYF.

The CDR3 DNA follows: TGTGCCTGGAGGGGCTTAAGCTCTGGGGCCAACGTCCTGACTTTC. This translates into CAWRGLSSGANVLTF. This chain links TRBV30 with TRBJ2-6; D is uncertain. CDR3 length: 15 amino acids. V lost 3 bases and J 0 bases, leaving 9 bases between the germline ends. CDR1 is GTSNPN and CDR2 is SVGIG in the germline V gene (reference sequence).